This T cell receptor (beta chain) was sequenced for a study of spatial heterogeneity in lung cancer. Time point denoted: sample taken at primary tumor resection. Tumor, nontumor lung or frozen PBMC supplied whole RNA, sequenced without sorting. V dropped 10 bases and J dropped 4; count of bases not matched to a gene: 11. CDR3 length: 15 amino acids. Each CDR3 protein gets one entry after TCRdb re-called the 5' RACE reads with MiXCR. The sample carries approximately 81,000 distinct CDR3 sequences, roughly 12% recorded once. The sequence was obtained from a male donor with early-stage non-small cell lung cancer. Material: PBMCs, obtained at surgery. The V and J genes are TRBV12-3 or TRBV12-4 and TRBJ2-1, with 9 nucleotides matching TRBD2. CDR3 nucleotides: TGTGCCACCACGTCCGGGACTAGCCGGTACAATGAGCAGTTCTTC. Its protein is CATTSGTSRYNEQFF.